Listed below are T cell receptor beta chains from one sample, sequenced in a study of T cell changes during pregnancy in multiple sclerosis. Measured with immunoSEQ multiplex PCR; TCRdb has only the in-frame clones, and not every one. The sample has about 53,000 clones; approximately 91% are singletons. The sequenced sample was CD4+ T cells from peripheral blood mononuclear cells, obtained in the third trimester of pregnancy. The origin of the receptors is a female donor with multiple sclerosis, enrolled in a pregnancy study. Both conserved end residues are part of each CDR3. The order of the fields is clone size, V gene, J gene, CDR3 length, D gene, CDR3 DNA, CDR3 protein. The D gene is left open where the match is weak. Expanded clones are given a class, and other clones once, few, many or no size at all.

.,TRBV15,TRBJ2-1,17,.,TGTGCCACCAGCAGAGTCGTATTGGGTCTCGGGTACAATGAGCAGTTCTTC,CATSRVVLGLGYNEQFF
.,TRBV2,TRBJ2-5,18,TRBD2,TGTGCCAGCAGTGAACAGGGGACTAGCGGGGGGTGGCAAGAGACCCAGTACTTC,CASSEQGTSGGWQETQYF
.,TRBV27,TRBJ2-3,18,TRBD1,TGTGCCAGCAGAACCACCTACGAGGACAGGCCTAGCACAGATACGCAGTATTTT,CASRTTYEDRPSTDTQYF
.,TRBV9,TRBJ1-2,14,TRBD1,TGTGCCAGCAGCGACGGCGGGACAGGGGATGGCTACACCTTC,CASSDGGTGDGYTF
.,TRBV5-6,TRBJ1-1,17,.,TGTGCCAGCAGCTTGAGATCGAGCCGGGGACACAACACTGAAGCTTTCTTT,CASSLRSSRGHNTEAFF
.,TRBV29-1,TRBJ1-1,13,.,TGCAGCGTTGACCCAGACACGAACACTGAAGCTTTCTTT,CSVDPDTNTEAFF
.,TRBV30,TRBJ2-1,13,TRBD1,TGTGCCTGGAGTGAAACAGGGGGCCGTGAGCAGTTCTTC,CAWSETGGREQFF
.,TRBV13,TRBJ1-2,15,.,TGTGCCAGCAGCGGGGAGTTTCGGGTAACTCATGGCTACACCTTC,CASSGEFRVTHGYTF
.,TRBV5-6,TRBJ2-5,14,.,TGTGCCAGCAGCTCCCCGTCGAGGGAAGAGACCCAGTACTTC,CASSSPSREETQYF
.,TRBV19,TRBJ1-2,14,.,TGTGCCAGTAGTATACGAGGGTTGACGGATGGCTACACCTTC,CASSIRGLTDGYTF
.,TRBV6-5,TRBJ1-3,15,.,TGTGCCAGCAGAACCGACAGGATCTCTGGAAACACCATATATTTT,CASRTDRISGNTIYF
.,TRBV29-1,TRBJ1-3,13,.,TGCAGCGCAAGACAGGAACCTGGAAACACCATATATTTT,CSARQEPGNTIYF
.,TRBV19,TRBJ1-2,13,.,TGTGCCAGTAGTCCCCCCCTAAACTATGGCTACACCTTC,CASSPPLNYGYTF
.,TRBV23-1,TRBJ1-3,17,.,TGCGCCAGCAGTCAATCCGCCGGGGGGGGCTCTGGAAACACCATATATTTT,CASSQSAGGGSGNTIYF
.,TRBV7-6,TRBJ1-1,14,.,TGTGCCAGCAGCTTAGACACAACGAACACTGAAGCTTTCTTT,CASSLDTTNTEAFF
.,TRBV5-1,TRBJ2-2,14,.,TGCGCCAGCAGCTTGGGTTTAGCGTCCGGGGAGCTGTTTTTT,CASSLGLASGELFF
few,TRBV4-1,TRBJ1-1,14,TRBD1,TGCGCCAGCAGCCAAGGGACAGGGGACACTGAAGCTTTCTTT,CASSQGTGDTEAFF
.,TRBV6-1,TRBJ1-1,14,TRBD1,TGTGCCAGCAATAGGGACAGGGGGGTTTATGAAGCTTTCTTT,CASNRDRGVYEAFF
.,TRBV9,TRBJ2-6,11,.,TGTGCCAGCAGCGCCCGTACAGATCCGACTTTC,CASSARTDPTF
.,TRBV7-3,TRBJ2-1,14,TRBD2,TGTGCCAGCAGCTTAAATGCGGGGGGCCATGAGCAGTTCTTC,CASSLNAGGHEQFF
.,TRBV13,TRBJ2-7,14,.,TGTGCCAGCAGCACGGGACTCCATTTGGACGAGCAGTACTTC,CASSTGLHLDEQYF
.,TRBV6-6,TRBJ1-6,14,.,TGTGCCAGCATCAAGGGGGTTCATAATTCACCCCTCCACTTT,CASIKGVHNSPLHF
.,TRBV9,TRBJ2-1,14,.,TGTGCCAGCAGCGTAGTTGGGGCAGAAGAAGAGCAGTTCTTC,CASSVVGAEEEQFF
.,TRBV5-1,TRBJ2-7,16,.,TGCGCCAGCAGCTTGGTTGAGACAGTGGCTGACTACGAGCAGTACTTC,CASSLVETVADYEQYF
.,TRBV5-6,TRBJ2-1,14,TRBD1,TGTGCCAGCAGCATGGGACAGATTTACGGTGAGCAGTTCTTC,CASSMGQIYGEQFF
.,TRBV7-3,TRBJ2-3,14,TRBD2,TGTGCCAGCAGCCGTAGCGGGGGCCGAGATACGCAGTATTTT,CASSRSGGRDTQYF
.,TRBV2,TRBJ2-1,13,.,TGTGCCAGCAGTGGACTAACCCCCGGCCAGCAGTTCTTC,CASSGLTPGQQFF
.,TRBV2,TRBJ1-5,13,TRBD1,TGTGCCAGCGGGGACAGGGGGCGTCAGCCCCAGCATTTT,CASGDRGRQPQHF